The rows below give T cell receptor beta chains drawn from one sample of a study of monozygotic twins with inflammatory bowel disease. TCRdb derives one entry per CDR3 protein from the 5' RACE reads, leaving out DNA. The sample table sets out over 150,000 distinct CDR3 sequences. Sequencing was carried out using blood. The receptors derive from a human donor with ulcerative colitis or Crohn's disease, or a healthy co-twin of an affected twin (not recorded which). Each CDR3 is given with its conserved first and last residue. Each record gives: V gene, J gene, CDR3 protein.

TRBV20-1	TRBJ2-2	CSARDPAETGGELFF
TRBV5-1	TRBJ2-7	CASAGTGFVEQYF
TRBV7-9	TRBJ1-2	CASSPGLGLTF
TRBV4-2	TRBJ2-2	CASSQDPITPRGSNTGELFF
TRBV7-2	TRBJ2-3	CASSLAAGGGADTQYF
TRBV7-2	TRBJ1-2	CASSLGASPNYGYTF
TRBV9	TRBJ1-2	CASSVEMGYGYTF
TRBV3-1	TRBJ1-2	CASSQGDIPYGYTF
TRBV27	TRBJ2-7	CASRLGTLAAEQYF
TRBV11-2	TRBJ2-6	CASRNGGSGANVLTF
TRBV20-1	TRBJ2-7	CSAKSGEGGYEQYF
TRBV20-1	TRBJ1-6	CSTPDPGKEYSPLHF
TRBV25-1	TRBJ1-1	CASTGTDMNTEAFF
TRBV4-1	TRBJ2-1	CASSTRTGFSEQFF
TRBV6-1	TRBJ2-1	CASSEAWDEQFF
TRBV6-5	TRBJ2-1	CASSYWDRGYNEQFF
TRBV20-1	TRBJ2-1	CSASTGQDYNEQFF
TRBV5-1	TRBJ2-7	CASSLVADSYEQYF
TRBV9	TRBJ2-3	CASSIRHGGTQYF
TRBV5-1	TRBJ2-1	CASSLGYTGSFDEQFF
TRBV6-1	TRBJ1-3	CASKGGAAGNTIYF
TRBV15	TRBJ1-2	CATSRDRGGYYGYTF
TRBV18	TRBJ1-2	CASSPTQGDYGYTF
TRBV20-1	TRBJ2-1	CSARTGSNSYNEQFF
TRBV6-1	TRBJ1-5	CASNIRVGSQPQHF
TRBV25-1	TRBJ1-1	CASSEWGGLNTEAFF
TRBV4-1	TRBJ2-7	CASSQDRSYEQYF
TRBV29-1	TRBJ2-3	CSVESGLRTDTQYF
TRBV5-1	TRBJ1-1	CASSPLQGENTEAFF
TRBV5-1	TRBJ1-2	CASTDRGGGYTF
TRBV12-3/TRBV12-4	TRBJ2-3	CASSPPLYRVTQYF
TRBV7-2	TRBJ2-7	CASSFIQSGGPNF
TRBV25-1	TRBJ2-4	CASSEGTSRQGVKNIQYF
TRBV7-9	TRBJ2-1	CASIPRWADFIYNEQFF
TRBV20-1	TRBJ1-4	CSAKTGGVEKLFF
TRBV20-1	TRBJ2-3	CSAPPAGGFSTDTQYF
TRBV5-1	TRBJ2-7	CASKGGLAGESYEQYF
TRBV5-1	TRBJ2-2	CASSGSGTSGTTGELFF
TRBV7-8	TRBJ2-5	CASSLSTQTQYF
TRBV28	TRBJ2-7	CASSSPSTKYEQYF
TRBV5-1	TRBJ2-1	CASSASGSSYNEQFF
TRBV5-6	TRBJ1-2	CASSRDRMDGYTF
TRBV12-3/TRBV12-4	TRBJ2-7	CASGTTGFSYEQYF
TRBV12-3/TRBV12-4	TRBJ2-1	CASSLSTPYNEQFF
TRBV29-1	TRBJ2-5	CSVRLAVDLETQYF
TRBV11-2	TRBJ1-4	CASSLPTREKLFF
TRBV29-1	TRBJ1-6	CSVEDWAGTLHF
TRBV2	TRBJ2-2	CASIEGALNTGELFF
TRBV19	TRBJ2-1	CASSKTGDQGEQFF
TRBV6-2/TRBV6-3	TRBJ2-7	CASSYGGRNYEQYF
TRBV5-1	TRBJ2-2	CASSTDKSTGELFF
TRBV7-2	TRBJ2-7	CASSVSRDRVPYEQYF
TRBV7-6	TRBJ2-7	CASTNSPLESDSYEQYF
TRBV20-1	TRBJ2-1	CSARAYKDGGRADNEQFF
TRBV12-3/TRBV12-4	TRBJ1-1	CASSFQGINTEAFF